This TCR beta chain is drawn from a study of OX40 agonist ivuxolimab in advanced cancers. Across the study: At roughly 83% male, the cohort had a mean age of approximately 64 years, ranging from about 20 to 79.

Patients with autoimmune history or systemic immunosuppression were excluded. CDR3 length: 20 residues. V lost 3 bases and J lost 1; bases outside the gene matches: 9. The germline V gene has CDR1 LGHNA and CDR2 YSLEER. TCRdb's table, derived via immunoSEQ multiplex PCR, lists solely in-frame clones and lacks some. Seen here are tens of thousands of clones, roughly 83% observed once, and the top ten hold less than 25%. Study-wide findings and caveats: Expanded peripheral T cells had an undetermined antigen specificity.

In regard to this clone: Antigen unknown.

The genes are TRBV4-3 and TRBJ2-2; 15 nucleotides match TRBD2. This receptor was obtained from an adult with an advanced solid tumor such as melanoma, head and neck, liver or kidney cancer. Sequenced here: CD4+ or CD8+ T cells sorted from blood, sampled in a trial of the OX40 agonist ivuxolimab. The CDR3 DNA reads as TGCGCCAGCAGCCAGGACGGACTAGCGGGGGGGATACTGAACACCGGGGAGCTGTTTTTT. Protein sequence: CASSQDGLAGGILNTGELFF.